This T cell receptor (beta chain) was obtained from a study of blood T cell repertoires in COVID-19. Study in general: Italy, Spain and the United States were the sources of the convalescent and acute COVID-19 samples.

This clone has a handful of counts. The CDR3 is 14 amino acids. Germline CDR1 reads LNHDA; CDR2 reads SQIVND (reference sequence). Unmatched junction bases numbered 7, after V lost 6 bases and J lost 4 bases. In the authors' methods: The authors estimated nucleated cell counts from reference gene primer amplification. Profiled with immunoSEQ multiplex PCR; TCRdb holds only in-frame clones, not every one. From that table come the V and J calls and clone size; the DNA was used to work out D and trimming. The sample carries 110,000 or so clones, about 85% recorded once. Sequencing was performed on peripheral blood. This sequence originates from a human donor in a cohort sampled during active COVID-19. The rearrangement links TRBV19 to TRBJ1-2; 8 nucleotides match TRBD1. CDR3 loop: CASSLVGQVYGYTF. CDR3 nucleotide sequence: TGTGCCAGTAGCCTGGTGGGACAGGTCTATGGCTACACCTTC.